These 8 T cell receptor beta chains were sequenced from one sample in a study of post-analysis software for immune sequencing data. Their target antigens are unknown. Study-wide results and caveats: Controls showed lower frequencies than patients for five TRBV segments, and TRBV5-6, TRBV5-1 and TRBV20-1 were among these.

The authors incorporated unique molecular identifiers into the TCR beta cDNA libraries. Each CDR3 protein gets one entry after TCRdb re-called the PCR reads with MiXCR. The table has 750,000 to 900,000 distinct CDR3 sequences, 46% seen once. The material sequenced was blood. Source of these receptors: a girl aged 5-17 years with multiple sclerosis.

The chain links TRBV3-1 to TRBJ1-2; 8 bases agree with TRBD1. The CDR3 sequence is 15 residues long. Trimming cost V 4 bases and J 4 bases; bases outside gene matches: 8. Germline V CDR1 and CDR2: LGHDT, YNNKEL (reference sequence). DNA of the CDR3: TGTGCCAGCAGCCCATCCTCCGGGACAGGCTATGGCTACACCTTC. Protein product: CASSPSSGTGYGYTF.

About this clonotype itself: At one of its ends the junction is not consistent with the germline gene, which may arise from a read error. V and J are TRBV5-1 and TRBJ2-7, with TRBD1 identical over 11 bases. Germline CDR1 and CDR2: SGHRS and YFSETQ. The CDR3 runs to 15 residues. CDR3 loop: CANSFGTGGTYEQYF. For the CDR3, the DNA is TGCGCCAACAGCTTCGGGACAGGGGGTACCTACGAGCAGTACTTC.

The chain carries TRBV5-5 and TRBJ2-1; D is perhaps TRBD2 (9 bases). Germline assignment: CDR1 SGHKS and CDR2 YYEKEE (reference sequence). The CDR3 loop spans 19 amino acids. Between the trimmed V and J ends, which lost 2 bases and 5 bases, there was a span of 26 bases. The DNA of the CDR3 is TGTGCCAGCAGCTTCAGGGGGCTTTATGCGGGAGGGCCTAACAATGAGCAGTTCTTC. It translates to CASSFRGLYAGGPNNEQFF.

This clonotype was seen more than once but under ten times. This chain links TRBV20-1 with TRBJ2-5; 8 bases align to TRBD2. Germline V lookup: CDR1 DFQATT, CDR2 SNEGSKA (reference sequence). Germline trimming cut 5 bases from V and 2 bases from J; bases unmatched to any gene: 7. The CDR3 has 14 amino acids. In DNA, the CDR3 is TGCAGTGCTTTAACTAGCGGCCGACAAGAGACCCAGTACTTC. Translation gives CSALTSGRQETQYF.

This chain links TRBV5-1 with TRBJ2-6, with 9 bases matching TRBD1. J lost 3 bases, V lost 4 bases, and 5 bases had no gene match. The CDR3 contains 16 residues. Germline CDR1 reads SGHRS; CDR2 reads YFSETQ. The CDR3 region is CASSAGQGFGANVLTF. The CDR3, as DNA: TGCGCCAGCAGCGCCGGACAGGGGTTTGGGGCCAACGTCCTGACTTTC.

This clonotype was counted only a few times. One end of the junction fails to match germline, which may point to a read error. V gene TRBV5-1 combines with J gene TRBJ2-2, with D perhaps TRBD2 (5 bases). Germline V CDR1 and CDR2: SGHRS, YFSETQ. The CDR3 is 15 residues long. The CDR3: CAGSFTAANTGELFF. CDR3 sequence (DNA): TGCGCCGGCAGCTTCACAGCGGCGAACACCGGGGAGCTGTTTTTT.

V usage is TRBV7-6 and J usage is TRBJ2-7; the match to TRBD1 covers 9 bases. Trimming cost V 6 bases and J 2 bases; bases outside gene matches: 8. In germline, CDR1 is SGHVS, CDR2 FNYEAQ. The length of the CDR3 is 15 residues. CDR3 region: CASSLSGDRAYEQYF. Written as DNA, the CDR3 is TGTGCCAGCAGTCTTTCGGGGGACAGGGCCTACGAGCAGTACTTC.

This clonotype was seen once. The CDR3 reads CATSYRGLAATTDTQYF. CDR3 DNA: TGTGCCACCAGCTACCGGGGACTAGCGGCAACCACAGATACGCAGTATTTT. The chain employs TRBV15 and TRBJ2-3; 11 bases map to TRBD2. The V gene's germline CDR1 is LNHNV and CDR2 YYDKDF (reference sequence). The CDR3 extends over 17 amino acids. After removal of 5 bases from V and 2 bases from J, the junction contained 9 bases not matched to a gene. The full variable domain, completed using reference TRBV15 and TRBJ2-3, is DAMVIQNPRYQVTQFGKPVTLSCSQTLNHNVMYWYQQKSSQAPKLLFHYYDKDFNNEADTPDNFQSRRPNTSFCFLDIRSPGLGDTAMYLCATSYRGLAATTDTQYFGPGTRLTVL.